The 31 T cell receptor beta chains listed next were all sequenced from one sample in a study of breast tumors, draining lymph nodes, adjacent tissues. Each CDR3 protein gets one entry after TCRdb re-called the multiplex PCR reads with MiXCR. The sample has about 22,000 distinct CDR3 sequences; roughly 40% are singletons. Input material: breast tumor tissue. All receptors derive from a female donor with breast cancer. Some clones in this sample may be carry-over from other donors' samples.

The gene calls are TRBV6-1 and TRBJ2-2; 8 bases line up with TRBD1. The CDR3 contains 16 residues. Germline CDR1 reads MNHNS; CDR2 reads SASEGT. The V and J ends lost 3 bases and 2 bases, in that order; junction bases with no gene match: 5. CDR3 sequence: CASSEIPGGNTGELFF. The CDR3 DNA reads TGTGCCAGCAGTGAGATTCCAGGGGGCAACACCGGGGAGCTGTTTTTT.

The V and J genes are TRBV19 and TRBJ2-7; 9 nucleotides agree with TRBD2. J was trimmed by 4 bases and V by 3 bases; bases with no gene match: 4. This CDR3 contains 14 residues. CDR1 is LNHDA, CDR2 SQIVND, per germline (reference sequence). The DNA of the CDR3 is TGTGCCAGTAGTATTAGGACTAGCGAGTACGAGCAGTACTTC. Protein product: CASSIRTSEYEQYF.

This clonotype was recorded only once. The chain carries TRBV6-1 and TRBJ1-2; D remains unclear. Per the germline V gene, CDR1 is MNHNS and CDR2 is SASEGT. The CDR3 is made up of 14 amino acids. V lost 5 bases, J lost 3 bases, and 13 bases lay in between. The CDR3: CASSQGPEDYGYTF. DNA for the CDR3: TGTGCCAGCAGTCAAGGACCGGAGGACTATGGCTACACCTTC.

This chain joins TRBV6-1 and TRBJ1-3, with D possibly TRBD1 on 5 matching bases. The CDR3 covers 16 residues. Trimming removed 1 base at V and 7 bases at J, with 17 bases between. The germline V gene has CDR1 MNHNS and CDR2 SASEGT. Written as DNA, the CDR3 is TGTGCCAGCAGTGAAGTTGTCTTACAGGTCAGGAACACCATATATTTT. Encoded protein: CASSEVVLQVRNTIYF.

This clonotype was picked up many times. The rearrangement joins TRBV7-9 to TRBJ2-7; 7 bases align to TRBD1. The V gene's germline CDR1 is SEHNR and CDR2 FQNEAQ (reference sequence). The length of the CDR3 is 14 residues. V trimming: 5 bases; J trimming: 2 bases; junction bases outside the gene matches: 6. CDR3 in DNA: TGTGCCAGCAGCCACCGGGACAGCCCCTACGAGCAGTACTTC. Translating gives CASSHRDSPYEQYF.

This clonotype showed up many times. The chain couples TRBV10-2 to TRBJ2-7; unclear D gene. The germline gives CDR1 WSHSY, CDR2 SAAADI. The CDR3 is made up of 13 amino acids. V lost 2 bases to trimming and J lost 2 bases, with 7 bases between them. CDR3 DNA: TGCGCCAGCAGTGAGGGTGCCGCCTACGAGCAGTACTTC. Translated, it gives CASSEGAAYEQYF.

This chain connects TRBV5-1 to TRBJ2-3, with D uncertain. The germline V gene has CDR1 SGHRS and CDR2 YFSETQ. V was trimmed by 2 bases and J by 0 bases, leaving 10 bases between them. The CDR3 spans 15 residues. CDR3 protein: CASSFGLPSTDTQYF. The CDR3 region has the DNA TGCGCCAGCAGCTTCGGTCTACCTAGCACAGATACGCAGTATTTT.

This clonotype was recorded at least ten times. The chain combines TRBV20-1 with TRBJ1-2; D might be TRBD1 (6 bases). The V gene's germline CDR1 is DFQATT and CDR2 SNEGSKA (reference sequence). The CDR3 extends over 14 amino acids. With 3 bases removed from V and 4 bases from J, the gap between germline ends came to 15 bases. The CDR3 here is CSASSGQVSYGYTF. The CDR3 nucleotides read TGCAGTGCTAGTTCGGGACAAGTATCCTATGGCTACACCTTC.

This clonotype came up many times. The rearrangement joins TRBV20-1 to TRBJ2-1; TRBD2 matches 9 bases. The trim removed 1 base at V and 8 bases at J, leaving 12 bases unmatched. The CDR3 length is 16 residues. In germline, CDR1 is DFQATT, CDR2 SNEGSKA (reference sequence). Here the CDR3 reads CSARVLGSGRRDEQFF. DNA for the CDR3: TGCAGTGCTAGAGTTCTAGGTAGCGGGAGACGCGATGAGCAGTTCTTC.

Notes on this clonotype: This may come from a read error, since a much larger clone is one base off. V is TRBV5-4 and J is TRBJ1-4; D possibly corresponds to TRBD1 (6 bases). Germline V CDR1 and CDR2: SGHNT, YYREEE (reference sequence). CDR3 length: 15 amino acids. Trimming took off 3 bases at V and 3 bases at J, with 12 bases between the two ends. This CDR3 reads CASSSHRASNEKLFF. CDR3 coding DNA: TGTGCCAGCAGCTCTCACAGGGCGTCTAATGAAAAACTGTTTTTT.

CDR3 protein: CATREAGFTGANVLTF. The CDR3 DNA follows: TGCGCCACCCGGGAGGCGGGTTTCACCGGGGCCAACGTCCTGACTTTC. V usage is TRBV5-1 and J usage is TRBJ2-6, with 7 bases matching TRBD2. Looked up from germline, CDR1 is SGHRS and CDR2 is YFSETQ. Trimming at V came to 9 bases and at J to 4 bases, leaving 13 bases not matched to a gene. The CDR3 runs 16 residues.

This clonotype is deemed medium-sized (0.01 to 0.1%). The chain recombines TRBV7-3 with TRBJ2-3; 10 bases fit TRBD2. The CDR3 extends over 16 amino acids. Trimming at V came to 1 base and at J to 1 base, leaving 2 bases not matched to a gene. CDR1 SGHTA and CDR2 FQGTGA come from the germline V gene. CDR3 sequence reads: CASSLNGLAGTDTQYF. In DNA, the CDR3 is TGTGCCAGCAGCTTAAACGGACTAGCGGGCACAGATACGCAGTATTTT.

This clonotype was found a few times. The rearrangement uses TRBV12-3 or TRBV12-4 and TRBJ1-1; D perhaps matches TRBD1 (5 bases). Trimming removed 7 bases from V and 6 bases from J, with 18 bases in between. This CDR3 spans 14 amino acids. The CDR3 sequence is CASTLGGRAAEAFF. CDR3 DNA sequence: TGTGCCAGCACCTTAGGCGGCAGGGCCGCTGAAGCTTTCTTT.

CDR3 DNA sequence: TGCAGCGTTTCGACAGGGGAGATTGGCTACACCTTC. Translating gives CSVSTGEIGYTF. This chain connects TRBV29-1 to TRBJ1-2; 8 nucleotides align to TRBD1. Unmatched junction bases numbered 6, after V lost 5 bases and J lost 7 bases. CDR3 length: 12 residues. The germline gives CDR1 SQVTM, CDR2 ANQGSEA.

This clonotype has just a few counts. The V call is TRBV9, the J call TRBJ2-1; D is perhaps TRBD2 (6 bases). Germline V CDR1 and CDR2: SGDLS, YYNGEE. CDR3 size: 13 residues. The V gene lost 6 bases and the J gene lost 8 bases, with 15 bases spanning the gap. The CDR3 reads CASNRDSGDEQFF. The CDR3 DNA reads TGTGCCAGCAACCGGGACTCGGGAGATGAGCAGTTCTTC.

V and J are TRBV6-2 or TRBV6-3 and TRBJ2-3, with 15 bases identical to TRBD2. This CDR3 contains 18 residues. The junction had 7 bases not matched to a gene; V was cut back by 5 bases and J by 1 base. Germline CDR1 MNHEY, CDR2 SVGEGT. The CDR3 sequence: CASSAGTSGRIRTDTQYF. CDR3 nucleotides: TGTGCCAGCAGTGCCGGGACTAGCGGGAGGATCCGCACAGATACGCAGTATTTT.

Judged by abundance, this clonotype is medium-sized. The V gene is TRBV7-3, the J gene TRBJ2-5; the match to TRBD2 covers 14 bases. This CDR3 is built from 18 residues. Germline CDR1 and CDR2: SGHTA and FQGTGA. V shed 2 bases and J 5 bases; nucleotides not matched to a gene: 10. The DNA of the CDR3 is TGTGCCAGCAGCTTAGGGGCCCGGACTAGCGGGGGGTATGAGACCCAGTACTTC. It encodes CASSLGARTSGGYETQYF.

This chain connects TRBV19 to TRBJ2-1; D gene unclear. The germline V and J ends were trimmed by 5 bases and 3 bases, with 2 bases remaining between them. The CDR3 runs 11 residues. Germline V gene data show CDR1 as LNHDA and CDR2 as SQIVND (reference sequence). The CDR3 sequence: CASSVYNEQFF. DNA for the CDR3: TGTGCCAGTAGTGTCTACAATGAGCAGTTCTTC.

A remark on this clonotype: One junction end does not reproduce the germline sequence, and a read error may be involved. This rearrangement joins TRBV25-1 to TRBJ1-2; 7 bases map to TRBD1. The CDR3 spans 13 residues. Germline V lookup: CDR1 MGHDK, CDR2 SYGVNS. The CDR3 protein is CASSPGQYYGYTF. The CDR3 coding sequence is TGCGCCAGCAGTCCGGGACAGTACTATGGCTACACCTTC.

Details on this clonotype: An end of the junction does not agree with germline; a read error may underlie this. The rearrangement links TRBV7-9 to TRBJ2-6; tentative D call: TRBD1 (7 bases). The germline CDR1 and CDR2 sequences are SEHNR and FQNEAQ (reference sequence). This CDR3 is built from 13 residues. CDR3 nucleotides: TGTGCCAGCAGCTCCCAGGGGGGCAACGTCCTGACTTTC. This translates into CASSSQGGNVLTF.

This clonotype has ten or more counts. This may arise from a read error, as a much more abundant clone is one base away. This chain connects TRBV7-2 to TRBJ2-5; 12 nucleotides match TRBD2. Germline V gene lookup returns CDR1 SGHTA and CDR2 FQGNSA. This CDR3 comprises 15 residues. The CDR3 region is CASSITSGGQETQHF. The DNA of the CDR3 is TGTGCCAGCAGCATAACTAGCGGGGGGCAAGAGACCCAGCACTTC.

This clonotype was recorded many times. V gene TRBV29-1 combines with J gene TRBJ2-3, with 13 bases aligning to TRBD2. J gave up 2 bases and V 6 bases, and 8 bases lay outside the gene matches. The CDR3 totals 16 residues. Germline V CDR1 and CDR2: SQVTM, ANQGSEA. DNA of the CDR3: TGCAGCGTAGCCGGGACTAGCGGGGTGCCCACAGATACGCAGTATTTT. Amino acids: CSVAGTSGVPTDTQYF.

The rearrangement joins TRBV10-3 to TRBJ1-3, with D perhaps TRBD1 (6 bases). V dropped 8 bases and J dropped 5 bases, with 7 bases sitting between them. Germline CDR1 is ENHRY and CDR2 is SYGVKD. The CDR3 contains 11 residues. CDR3 in amino acids: CAIGQRNTIYF. DNA of the CDR3: TGTGCCATCGGACAGAGAAACACCATATATTTT.

The chain employs TRBV29-1 and TRBJ1-2; D is unresolved. The CDR3 extends over 11 amino acids. Trimming pared 6 bases from V and 6 bases from J, leaving 11 bases between. Germline CDR1 SQVTM, CDR2 ANQGSEA. The CDR3 region has the DNA TGCAGCGTGGGGAAGTCGGATGGCTACACCTTC. Its translation is CSVGKSDGYTF.

This clonotype was counted ten times or more. This chain connects TRBV7-9 to TRBJ1-2; D is ambiguous. CDR3 length: 15 amino acids. V was shortened by 5 bases and J by 6 bases, with 19 bases between the two germline ends. From germline, CDR1 is SEHNR and CDR2 FQNEAQ (reference sequence). CDR3 sequence: CASSTYWTSGDGYTF. Written as DNA, the CDR3 is TGTGCCAGCAGCACTTATTGGACCTCTGGGGATGGCTACACCTTC.

As to this clonotype: Sequence at one end of the junction differs from germline and may be a read error. This chain uses TRBV5-6 with TRBJ1-3, with D uncertain. Germline CDR1 is SGHDT and CDR2 is YYEEEE. This CDR3 has 15 residues. The CDR3 loop reads CAGSLPGKSGNTIYF. DNA of the CDR3: TGTGCCGGCAGCTTGCCGGGAAAGTCTGGAAACACCATATATTTT.

This clonotype has only one observation. This rearrangement joins TRBV6-1 to TRBJ1-4; D might be TRBD1 (5 bases). This CDR3 contains 13 residues. V gave up 8 bases and J gave up 8 bases, with 15 bases separating them. CDR1 is MNHNS and CDR2 is SASEGT in the germline V gene. CDR3 sequence reads: CASGGREPEKLFF. Written as DNA, the CDR3 is TGTGCCAGCGGTGGCAGGGAGCCCGAAAAACTGTTTTTT.

On this clonotype itself: At one of its ends the junction is not consistent with the germline gene, which may arise from a read error. V gene TRBV4-1 combines with J gene TRBJ1-3; D gene unclear. Per germline, CDR1 MGHRA and CDR2 YSYEKL. The CDR3 is 15 residues long. In DNA form, the CDR3 reads TGCGCCGGCAGCCCCACTTACATATCCGGAAACACCATATATTTT. Translation gives CAGSPTYISGNTIYF.

This clonotype was observed a single time. V usage is TRBV4-1 and J usage is TRBJ1-2, with 9 positions matching TRBD1. Trimming cost V 0 bases and J 8 bases; bases outside gene matches: 4. The CDR3 consists of 14 residues. Germline lookup yields CDR1 MGHRA and CDR2 YSYEKL. CDR3 sequence: CASSQERTGDGYTF. CDR3 in DNA: TGCGCCAGCAGCCAAGAGAGGACAGGGGACGGCTACACCTTC.

This clonotype came up many times. The chain joins TRBV20-1 to TRBJ2-6; 8 bases are a match to TRBD2. Trimming at V came to 5 bases and at J to 0 bases, leaving 12 bases not matched to a gene. The CDR3 is 18 amino acids. Germline-derived CDR1 and CDR2 are DFQATT and SNEGSKA (reference sequence). CDR3 sequence reads: CSAREREGFPSGANVLTF. The CDR3 nucleotides read TGCAGTGCTCGGGAACGGGAGGGCTTCCCCTCTGGGGCCAACGTCCTGACTTTC.

This clonotype was recorded a few times. Just one base apart from a much larger clone, this may be a read error. V is TRBV7-6 and J is TRBJ2-5, with D possibly called TRBD1 or TRBD2 (5 bases each). Trimming removed 0 bases from V and 0 bases from J, with 14 bases in between. In germline, CDR1 is SGHVS, CDR2 FNYEAQ. The CDR3 loop spans 17 amino acids. DNA for the CDR3: TGTGCCAGCAGCTTAGCCTATCGGGGCTCGTACCAAGAGACCCAGTACTTC. This sequence encodes CASSLAYRGSYQETQYF.